This TCR beta chain was observed in a study of T cells expressing NK-cell markers. TCRdb reprocessed the 5' RACE reads and reports one entry per CDR3 protein, with no DNA. The repertoire shows about 460,000 distinct CDR3 sequences; the top ten hold over 1.3%. The CDR3 runs to 13 residues. The TCR was taken from a woman aged 45-59 years in good health. V is TRBV12-3 or TRBV12-4 and J is TRBJ2-1. Sequencing was done on a sample of blood T cells: a sorted CD56 or NKG2C T cell subset, CD4+ or CD8+ T cells, or bulk PBMC T cells (not recorded which). The CDR3 is CASGNVKVYEQFF.